Sequencing of this TCR beta chain was carried out in a study of human T cells and chemical hapten exposure. For the study at large: Patients were given diphenylcyclopropenone on the scalp weekly across the approximately 24-week study. Alopecia areata, totalis or universalis was found in mostly female patients. After 6 days, upper back 0.01% DPC patch tests were scored.

MiXCR, applied by TCRdb to the RACE reads, yields one record per CDR3 protein. This sample carries around 120,000 distinct CDR3 sequences, approximately 13% of them seen once, and the ten largest clones take 2.5% to 3.5%. Germline V gene data show CDR1 as SGHTA and CDR2 as FQGNSA. This CDR3 has 14 amino acids. The ends lost 5 bases at V and 7 bases at J; junction bases unmatched: 3. As for time point: pre-sensitization, week 0. Treatment of the sample: therapeutic diphenylcyclopropenone sensitization with weekly scalp DPC. Blood draws came first, before each patch test. This TCR was recovered from a woman aged 18-30 years with alopecia areata. Some clones in this sample may be carry-over from other donors' samples. Sample: whole blood, taken in connection with sensitization to the hapten diphenylcyclopropenone (DPC). This chain uses TRBV7-2 with TRBJ1-6, with 9 bases identical to TRBD1. The CDR3 bases are TGTGCCAGCAGCCGACAGGGGGAGAATTCACCCCTCCACTTT. Protein product: CASSRQGENSPLHF. Filled out from reference TRBV7-2 and TRBJ1-6, the complete variable domain reads GAGVSQSPSNKVTEKGKDVELRCDPISGHTALYWYRQSLGQGLEFLIYFQGNSAPDKSGLPSDRFSAERTGGSVSTLTIQRTQQEDSAVYLCASSRQGENSPLHFGNGTRLTVT.